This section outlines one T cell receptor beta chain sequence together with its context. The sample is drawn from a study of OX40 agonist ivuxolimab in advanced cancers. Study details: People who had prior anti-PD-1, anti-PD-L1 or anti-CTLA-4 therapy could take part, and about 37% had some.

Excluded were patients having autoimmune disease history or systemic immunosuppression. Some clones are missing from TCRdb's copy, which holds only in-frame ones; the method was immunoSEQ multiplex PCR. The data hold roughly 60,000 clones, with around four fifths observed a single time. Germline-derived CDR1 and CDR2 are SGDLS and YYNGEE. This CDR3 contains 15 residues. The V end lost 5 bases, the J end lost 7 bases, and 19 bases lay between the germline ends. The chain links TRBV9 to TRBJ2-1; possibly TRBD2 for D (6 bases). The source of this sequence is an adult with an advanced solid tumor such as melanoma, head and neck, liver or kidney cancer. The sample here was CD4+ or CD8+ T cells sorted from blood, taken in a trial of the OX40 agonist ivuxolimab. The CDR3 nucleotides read TGTGCCAGCAGTGAGGGGAGGACGATAGGGAATGAGCAGTTCTTC. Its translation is CASSEGRTIGNEQFF.